Presented here are 32 T cell receptor beta chains from one specimen sequenced in a study of T cells and Merkel cell carcinoma outcomes. Using immunoSEQ multiplex PCR, the repertoire was profiled, and TCRdb retains in-frame clones only, with some absent. The sample has around 3,200 clones, approximately 92% seen once. The sample taken for sequencing was tumor tissue from Merkel cell carcinoma. The receptor source for this set is a human donor with Merkel cell carcinoma.

The chain couples TRBV5-8 to TRBJ1-5, with a possible D match to TRBD1 (5 bases). Trimming cost V 4 bases and J 5 bases, with 16 bases left between them. Germline V gene data show CDR1 as SGHTS and CDR2 as YDEGEE. CDR3 length: 15 residues. CDR3 region: CASSPWGSTDQPQHF. The CDR3 DNA follows: TGTGCCAGCAGCCCGTGGGGGAGTACGGATCAGCCCCAGCATTTT.

The V and J genes are TRBV5-1 and TRBJ2-3; 8 bases fit TRBD1. The CDR3 sequence is 14 residues long. V was pared by 4 bases and J by 4 bases, with 5 bases of the junction left unmatched. The V gene's germline CDR1 is SGHRS and CDR2 YFSETQ. CDR3 bases: TGCGCCAGCAGCGGCAGGGGGCCTCCAGATACGCAGTATTTT. This sequence encodes CASSGRGPPDTQYF.

This chain links TRBV18 with TRBJ2-7; 10 bases are shared with TRBD2. This CDR3 region has 17 residues. Per germline, CDR1 KGHSH and CDR2 LQKENI. Trimming at V came to 4 bases and at J to 6 bases, leaving 15 bases not matched to a gene. The CDR3 DNA sequence: TGTGCCAGCTCACAAGACCCGGGACTAGCGCTTCGTTGCGAGCAGTACTTC. This codes for CASSQDPGLALRCEQYF. The variable domain in full, completed from reference TRBV18 and TRBJ2-7, reads NAGVMQNPRHLVRRRGQEARLRCSPMKGHSHVYWYRQLPEEGLKFMVYLQKENIIDESGMPKERFSAEFPKEGPSILRIQQVVRGDSAAYFCASSQDPGLALRCEQYFGPGTRLTVT.

This clone was detected a few times. This sample also contains other DNA sequences that code for the same CDR3. This chain links TRBV9 with TRBJ2-7; unclear D gene. The CDR3 runs to 14 residues. V was cut by 0 bases and J by 0 bases, with 7 bases left in between. The germline V gene has CDR1 SGDLS and CDR2 YYNGEE. The CDR3 reads CASSVVDSSYEQYF. The DNA for the CDR3 is TGTGCCAGCAGCGTAGTAGATAGCTCCTACGAGCAGTACTTC.

The rearrangement uses TRBV7-8 and TRBJ2-1; TRBD1 matches at 12 bases. J gave up 8 bases and V 7 bases, and 6 bases lay outside the gene matches. The CDR3 has 14 amino acids. Germline V gene sequence: CDR1 SGHVS, CDR2 FQNEAQ. CDR3 bases: TGTGCCAGCACCGGGACAGGGGGCGGTTATGAGCAGTTCTTC. Translating it yields CASTGTGGGYEQFF. The full variable domain, with the rest looked up from reference TRBV7-8 and TRBJ2-1, is GAGVSQSPRYKVAKRGQDVALRCDPISGHVSLFWYQQALGQGPEFLTYFQNEAQLDKSGLPSDRFFAERPEGSVSTLKIQRTQQEDSAVYLCASTGTGGGYEQFFGPGTRLTVL.

The chain combines TRBV19 with TRBJ2-2; D remains unclear. Germline lookup yields CDR1 LNHDA and CDR2 SQIVND (reference sequence). This CDR3 is 14 amino acids long. The V and J ends lost 7 bases and 1 base respectively, with 10 bases between them. The CDR3 loop is CASIRTVNTGELFF. DNA of the CDR3: TGTGCCAGTATTAGGACGGTGAACACCGGGGAGCTGTTTTTT.

This chain links TRBV21-1 with TRBJ2-4; TRBD2 reflects the table's D call only, with no check against the DNA. TRBV21-1 is flagged as a pseudogene. This CDR3 has 19 amino acids. The CDR3 here is CASSRGRWRRGEAKNIQYF. In nucleotides, the CDR3 is TGTGCCAGCAGTAGGGGTCGGTGGCGGAGGGGAGAAGCCAAAAACATTCAGTACTTC.

The rearrangement links TRBV28 to TRBJ1-4, with D possibly matching TRBD1 (5 bases). The CDR3 totals 14 residues. With 4 bases removed from V and 11 bases from J, the gap between germline ends came to 17 bases. Germline CDR1 is MDHEN and CDR2 is SYDVKM. The CDR3 sequence: CASSSQVPEGKLFF. The CDR3 DNA is TGTGCCAGCAGTTCACAGGTCCCCGAGGGGAAACTGTTTTTT. The whole variable domain, remainder taken from reference TRBV28 and TRBJ1-4, is DVKVTQSSRYLVKRTGEKVFLECVQDMDHENMFWYRQDPGLGLRLIYFSYDVKMKEKGDIPEGYSVSREKKERFSLILESASTNQTSMYLCASSSQVPEGKLFFGSGTQLSVL.

The chain has TRBV29-1 and TRBJ1-3, with unresolved D. Germline V gene data show CDR1 as SQVTM and CDR2 as ANQGSEA. V gave up 4 bases and J gave up 4 bases, with 11 bases separating them. The CDR3 contains 13 residues. The CDR3 reads CSVGDLTGNTIYF. The CDR3 DNA reads TGCAGCGTTGGAGACCTTACCGGAAACACCATATATTTT.

This clone is a singleton in its sample. The chain is built from TRBV30 and TRBJ2-7; D remains unclear. Germline V CDR1 and CDR2: GTSNPN, SVGIG (reference sequence). V gave up 1 base and J gave up 2 bases, with 3 bases separating them. The CDR3 covers 11 residues. The CDR3 DNA is TGTGCCTGGAGTGACACCTACGAGCAGTACTTC. Translation gives CAWSDTYEQYF.

The chain carries TRBV5-1 and TRBJ2-7; maybe TRBD2 (5 bases). Germline loops: CDR1 SGHRS, CDR2 YFSETQ. Trimming took 0 bases from V and 3 from J, leaving 16 bases between them. CDR3 length: 16 amino acids. As DNA, the CDR3 is TGCGCCAGCAGCTTGGCCGAAACGGAGAGGGTCTACGAGCAGTACTTC. It translates to CASSLAETERVYEQYF.

This rearrangement joins TRBV5-1 to TRBJ2-1; D gene ambiguous. There are 13 residues in the CDR3. Trimming took off 4 bases at V and 9 bases at J, with 14 bases between the two ends. CDR1 SGHRS and CDR2 YFSETQ come from the germline V gene. The CDR3, as DNA: TGCGCCAGCAGCCCGGGTGGGGTGGCTGAGCAGTTCTTC. Residues: CASSPGGVAEQFF.

V usage is TRBV18 and J usage is TRBJ1-2; 9 bases are a match to TRBD1. The CDR3 spans 14 residues. V lost 3 bases, J lost 5 bases, and 4 bases stayed unmatched. Germline-derived CDR1 and CDR2 are KGHSH and LQKENI. In DNA, the CDR3 is TGTGCCAGCTCACCGGGGACAGGGAATTATGGCTACACCTTC. Its translation is CASSPGTGNYGYTF.

This rearrangement joins TRBV28 to TRBJ2-1; weak D call: TRBD2 (6 bases). V gave up 3 bases and J gave up 10 bases, with 10 bases separating them. The CDR3 is 12 residues long. CDR1 and CDR2 from the germline V gene are MDHEN and SYDVKM. The DNA of the CDR3 is TGTGCCAGCAGTTTGGCGGGACGGGAGCAGTTCTTC. Its translation: CASSLAGREQFF. The entire variable domain, with the rest obtained from reference TRBV28 and TRBJ2-1, is as follows: DVKVTQSSRYLVKRTGEKVFLECVQDMDHENMFWYRQDPGLGLRLIYFSYDVKMKEKGDIPEGYSVSREKKERFSLILESASTNQTSMYLCASSLAGREQFFGPGTRLTVL.

The chain employs TRBV27 and TRBJ2-3; the match to TRBD2 covers 10 bases. The CDR3 length is 17 residues. Germline V CDR1 and CDR2: MNHEY, SMNVEV (reference sequence). Trimming took 3 bases from V and 6 from J; bases not matched to a gene: 12. The CDR3 nucleotides are TGTGCCAGCAGTTTGAGAGGACTAGCGGTCCTCTGGGATACGCAGTATTTT. This encodes CASSLRGLAVLWDTQYF.

The chain couples TRBV19 to TRBJ1-1; 9 nucleotides align to TRBD1. The CDR3 sequence is 15 residues long. Germline V gives CDR1 LNHDA, CDR2 SQIVND (reference sequence). The junction had 10 bases not matched to a gene; V was cut back by 8 bases and J by 3 bases. The CDR3 loop reads CASRLGTGSYTEAFF. The CDR3, as DNA: TGTGCCAGTCGTTTGGGGACAGGGTCATACACTGAAGCTTTCTTT.

The V call is TRBV4-1, the J call TRBJ2-7; TRBD2 matches at 7 bases. The length of the CDR3 is 14 residues. Unmatched junction bases numbered 0, after V lost 1 base and J lost 0 bases. Germline loops: CDR1 MGHRA, CDR2 YSYEKL. CDR3 DNA: TGCGCCAGCAGCCAAGGACTAGCCTCCTACGAGCAGTACTTC. This encodes CASSQGLASYEQYF.

This chain uses TRBV19 with TRBJ1-1; D perhaps matches TRBD1 (5 bases). Germline V lookup: CDR1 LNHDA, CDR2 SQIVND (reference sequence). The V end was cut by 3 bases, the J end by 3 bases, with 17 bases between. The length of the CDR3 is 16 residues. The CDR3 here is CASSIGAWGFDTEAFF. The DNA for the CDR3 is TGTGCCAGTAGTATTGGCGCCTGGGGGTTCGACACTGAAGCTTTCTTT.

This chain uses TRBV4-1 with TRBJ2-7; 8 bases line up with TRBD2. The CDR3 covers 15 residues. V was pared by 3 bases and J by 3 bases, with 7 bases of the junction left unmatched. Per germline, CDR1 MGHRA and CDR2 YSYEKL. The CDR3 coding sequence is TGCGCCAGCAGCCATCCGGGACTAGGGGACTACGAGCAGTACTTC. Protein product: CASSHPGLGDYEQYF.

This clone was detected a few times. The chain is built from TRBV19 and TRBJ2-6, with 7 bases lining up with TRBD1. This CDR3 has 18 amino acids. CDR1 is LNHDA, CDR2 SQIVND, per germline (reference sequence). V lost 7 bases, J lost 0 bases, and 12 bases stayed unmatched. The CDR3 sequence is CASTPVGQESSGANVLTF. The CDR3 DNA follows: TGTGCCAGTACCCCGGTCGGACAGGAGAGCTCTGGGGCCAACGTCCTGACTTTC.

This clone was found once. V usage is TRBV2 and J usage is TRBJ1-1, with 9 bases lining up with TRBD1. The CDR3 loop spans 15 amino acids. The V gene's germline CDR1 is SNHLY and CDR2 FYNNEI. V lost 1 base and J lost 5; bases outside the gene matches: 5. CDR3 protein: CASSEGNRGPTEAFF. The CDR3 bases are TGTGCCAGCAGTGAAGGTAACAGGGGGCCAACTGAAGCTTTCTTT.

The chain uses TRBV19 and TRBJ1-2; D gene ambiguous. Germline-derived CDR1 and CDR2 are LNHDA and SQIVND (reference sequence). The V and J ends lost 7 bases and 4 bases respectively, with 16 bases between them. There are 14 residues in the CDR3. The CDR3 bases are TGTGCCAGTACCCCCGAGGAAGGGCTCTATGGCTACACCTTC. Its translation is CASTPEEGLYGYTF.

The CDR3 nucleotides are TGTGCCAGCAGTTTATGGACAGGCTCGGGCACAGATACGCAGTATTTT. It yields the protein CASSLWTGSGTDTQYF. The rearrangement links TRBV6-6 to TRBJ2-3, with 7 bases lining up with TRBD1. CDR3 length: 16 amino acids. Germline CDR1 and CDR2: MNHNY and SVGAGI (reference sequence). The trim removed 4 bases at V and 1 base at J, leaving 8 bases unmatched.

Here the CDR3 DNA reads TGTGCCTGGAGTCCAGGGGGAGTAAACTATGGCTACACCTTC. Translated: CAWSPGGVNYGYTF. The chain uses TRBV30 and TRBJ1-2; 7 nucleotides agree with TRBD1. This CDR3 spans 14 amino acids. Germline V gives CDR1 GTSNPN, CDR2 SVGIG (reference sequence). J was trimmed by 2 bases and V by 2 bases; bases with no gene match: 5.

On this clone itself: An end of the junction differs from the germline gene, which may be a read error. The V gene is TRBV6-4, the J gene TRBJ2-6, with D possibly TRBD1 on 5 matching bases. CDR1 is MRHNA and CDR2 is SNTAGT in the germline V gene. The CDR3 has 17 amino acids. The CDR3 coding sequence is TGTGCCAGCAGTAACTCACCGGGCTCAGGGGGGGCCAACGTCCTGACTTTC. Protein product: CASSNSPGSGGANVLTF.

The genes are TRBV19 and TRBJ2-3; the D is unclear. Trimming stripped 3 bases from V and 0 bases from J, with 7 bases between. Germline V gene sequence: CDR1 LNHDA, CDR2 SQIVND (reference sequence). This CDR3 has 14 residues. CDR3: CASSIERSTDTQYF. CDR3 bases: TGTGCCAGTAGTATTGAGCGTAGCACAGATACGCAGTATTTT.

About this clone itself: Other DNA sequences in this specimen translate into the identical CDR3. The chain carries TRBV28 and TRBJ1-1; D remains ambiguous. The CDR3 covers 13 residues. Germline V lookup: CDR1 MDHEN, CDR2 SYDVKM. V lost 6 bases and J 3 bases, leaving 11 bases between the germline ends. The CDR3 DNA is TGTGCCAGCAGGTTCCCTAAGGACACTGAAGCTTTCTTT. Its protein is CASRFPKDTEAFF.

The J gene is TRBJ1-2, the V gene TRBV28, with TRBD1 identical over 7 bases. Germline CDR1 and CDR2: MDHEN and SYDVKM. V dropped 3 bases and J dropped 8; count of bases not matched to a gene: 9. This CDR3 has 14 amino acids. The CDR3, as DNA: TGTGCCAGCAGTTTGCCTGACAGGGCGCGAGGCTACACCTTC. It codes for CASSLPDRARGYTF.

The V gene is TRBV5-1, the J gene TRBJ2-3; no reliable D call. Between the trimmed V and J ends, which lost 0 bases and 3 bases, there was a span of 5 bases. This CDR3 region has 13 residues. The germline V gene encodes CDR1 SGHRS and CDR2 YFSETQ. CDR3 loop: CASSLVLTDTQYF. The CDR3 nucleotides read TGCGCCAGCAGCTTGGTTTTGACAGATACGCAGTATTTT.

The genes are TRBV15 and TRBJ2-7; 7 positions agree with TRBD1. After removal of 0 bases from V and 1 base from J, the junction contained 9 bases not matched to a gene. The V gene's germline CDR1 is LNHNV and CDR2 YYDKDF (reference sequence). The CDR3 length is 17 residues. The CDR3 DNA follows: TGTGCCACCAGCAGAGATCGGGGACAGTATTCTTCCTACGAGCAGTACTTC. Protein: CATSRDRGQYSSYEQYF.

The genes are TRBV28 and TRBJ2-7; TRBD1 agrees at 7 bases. After removal of 6 bases from V and 4 bases from J, the junction contained 6 bases not matched to a gene. The CDR3 has 13 residues. Germline V lookup: CDR1 MDHEN, CDR2 SYDVKM. The CDR3 spells CASSLPGQYEQYF. CDR3 nucleotides: TGTGCCAGCAGCCTCCCGGGACAGTACGAGCAGTACTTC.

The chain combines TRBV4-1 with TRBJ1-2, with TRBD1 as a possible D gene (6 bases). With 3 bases removed from V and 8 bases from J, the gap between germline ends came to 19 bases. Per the germline V gene, CDR1 is MGHRA and CDR2 is YSYEKL. The CDR3 length is 15 residues. The CDR3 protein is CASSQDSGGGRGYTF. CDR3 sequence (DNA): TGCGCCAGCAGCCAGGACAGCGGGGGGGGGAGAGGCTACACCTTC.